The clone carrying this T cell receptor (beta chain) has only a few counts. What it binds is unknown. The CDR3 is 15 residues long. V shed 2 bases and J shed 4 bases, with 12 bases lying between them. Germline V CDR1 and CDR2: MDHEN, SYDVKM. The source of the sample is a study of CD8+ T cells in alopecia areata. Study-level results: Expanded CD8+ clones among the top 100, as well as scalp clonality, were significantly decreased by tofacitinib. Mice showed TCR sharing more clearly than patients did, possibly owing to HLA.

As for treatment: oral pan-JAK inhibitor, 5-10 mg twice daily. It was cDNA, reverse transcribed from extracted RNA, that served as the sequencing template. Here immunoSEQ multiplex PCR was the method, and the copy in TCRdb shows in-frame clones only, minus some. The sample has 200,000 to 250,000 clones; more than 45% are singletons. This clonotype was sampled from a human donor with alopecia areata. This chain connects TRBV28 to TRBJ1-5, with a tentative D call TRBD1 (6 bases). The specimen comprised CD4+ T cells sorted from blood, sampled at week 4, from a patient treated with tofacitinib. CDR3 residues: CASSLGGGPNQPQHF. DNA of the CDR3: TGTGCCAGCAGTTTAGGGGGGGGCCCGAATCAGCCCCAGCATTTT.